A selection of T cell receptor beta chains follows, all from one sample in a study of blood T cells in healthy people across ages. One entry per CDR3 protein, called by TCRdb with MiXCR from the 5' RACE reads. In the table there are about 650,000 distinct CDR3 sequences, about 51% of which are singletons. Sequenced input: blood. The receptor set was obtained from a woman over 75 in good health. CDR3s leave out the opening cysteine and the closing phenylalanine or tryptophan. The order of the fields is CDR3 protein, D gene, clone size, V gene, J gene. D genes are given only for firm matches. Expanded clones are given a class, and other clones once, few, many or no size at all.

CDR3: SAGLADTQY
D: TRBD2
size: .
V: TRBV20-1
J: TRBJ2-3

CDR3: ASSPPGGLAFGGSTDTQY
D: .
size: .
V: TRBV7-6
J: TRBJ2-3

CDR3: ASSRSRGSNQPQH
D: .
size: many
V: TRBV3-1
J: TRBJ1-5

CDR3: ASSLRQPTQYGYT
D: .
size: .
V: TRBV27
J: TRBJ1-2

CDR3: ASSQVGDPFGYT
D: .
size: few
V: TRBV4-1
J: TRBJ1-2

CDR3: SARDYRGGEDTQY
D: .
size: .
V: TRBV20-1
J: TRBJ2-3

CDR3: SVGDRGHGYT
D: TRBD1
size: many
V: TRBV29-1
J: TRBJ1-2

CDR3: ASSEVGLVKNIQY
D: .
size: .
V: TRBV2
J: TRBJ2-4

CDR3: ASSRDGPTDTQY
D: .
size: .
V: TRBV5-1
J: TRBJ2-3

CDR3: ASSFTRINEQF
D: .
size: many
V: TRBV7-2
J: TRBJ2-1

CDR3: SASTGSYNSPLH
D: .
size: .
V: TRBV20-1
J: TRBJ1-6

CDR3: ASSRRGGANVLT
D: .
size: few
V: TRBV28
J: TRBJ2-6

CDR3: ASSRMASGKYNEQF
D: TRBD2
size: .
V: TRBV7-2
J: TRBJ2-1

CDR3: SVEGVLDTQY
D: .
size: many
V: TRBV29-1
J: TRBJ2-3

CDR3: ATSDLGQDTDTQY
D: TRBD1
size: many
V: TRBV24-1
J: TRBJ2-3

CDR3: ASSLLAGGSTATDTQY
D: TRBD2
size: .
V: TRBV7-2
J: TRBJ2-3

CDR3: ASSDVVSPSYEQY
D: .
size: .
V: TRBV25-1
J: TRBJ2-7

CDR3: ASSLGGLTEAF
D: .
size: .
V: TRBV27
J: TRBJ1-1

CDR3: ASSQVGNTEGNEKLF
D: .
size: .
V: TRBV4-1
J: TRBJ1-4

CDR3: ASSPMGREQF
D: .
size: .
V: TRBV27
J: TRBJ2-1

CDR3: ASSLTSGDNEQF
D: .
size: many
V: TRBV7-3
J: TRBJ2-1

CDR3: ASSRTGLNTGELF
D: TRBD1
size: few
V: TRBV5-1
J: TRBJ2-2

CDR3: ASSPVFQETQY
D: .
size: few
V: TRBV6-5
J: TRBJ2-5

CDR3: AISESKLAAFPSNNEQF
D: TRBD2
size: .
V: TRBV10-3
J: TRBJ2-1

CDR3: ASSQRGLAGVKIGSEQY
D: TRBD2
size: .
V: TRBV4-1
J: .

CDR3: ASSLDGAGEQF
D: .
size: few
V: TRBV7-2
J: TRBJ2-1

CDR3: ASSWPTQY
D: .
size: many
V: TRBV2
J: TRBJ2-5

CDR3: SALPASEGAHEQY
D: .
size: .
V: TRBV20-1
J: .

CDR3: ASCTPLGEQF
D: .
size: .
V: TRBV28
J: TRBJ2-1

CDR3: SAWASGGAGELF
D: TRBD2
size: .
V: TRBV20-1
J: TRBJ2-2

CDR3: ASIQGRPYSGNQPQH
D: .
size: many
V: TRBV6-6
J: TRBJ1-5

CDR3: ASSVGSGSKSYEQY
D: .
size: .
V: TRBV9
J: TRBJ2-7

CDR3: ASGQHDNSPLH
D: .
size: .
V: TRBV2
J: TRBJ1-6

CDR3: ASSLRLITDTQY
D: .
size: .
V: TRBV12-3/TRBV12-4
J: TRBJ2-3

CDR3: ASRFTPAHFVQETQY
D: .
size: many
V: TRBV12-3/TRBV12-4
J: TRBJ2-5

CDR3: ASSVGSVSYEQY
D: .
size: .
V: TRBV9
J: TRBJ2-7

CDR3: ASSLGTGVIGYGYT
D: TRBD1
size: .
V: TRBV7-9
J: TRBJ1-2

CDR3: AWSVLATNEQF
D: TRBD2
size: few
V: TRBV30
J: TRBJ2-1

CDR3: SVDRGLSYNEQF
D: TRBD1
size: many
V: TRBV29-1
J: TRBJ2-1

CDR3: SFLSGVQGEQY
D: .
size: .
V: TRBV20-1
J: TRBJ2-7

CDR3: ASSLSSTAYNEQF
D: .
size: many
V: TRBV7-2
J: TRBJ2-1

CDR3: ASSLQEGLQY
D: .
size: .
V: TRBV7-2
J: TRBJ2-5

CDR3: ASSRTGGPRAF
D: TRBD1
size: few
V: TRBV6-5
J: TRBJ1-1

CDR3: ASSLGPFDEQF
D: .
size: many
V: TRBV3-1
J: TRBJ2-1

CDR3: ASSPPGEEYNEQF
D: .
size: once
V: TRBV11-2
J: TRBJ2-1

CDR3: AIIKADVTGELF
D: .
size: .
V: TRBV10-3
J: TRBJ2-2